This T cell receptor (beta chain) emerged from a study of post-analysis software for immune sequencing data. Study-wide background: Progressive-relapsing, secondary progressive and relapsing-remitting multiple sclerosis were among the disease courses included.

Study observations and caveats: About five TRBV segments were more frequent in patients than controls; TRBV5-6, TRBV5-1 and TRBV20-1 belonged to this group. Compared against controls, patients with multiple sclerosis displayed significantly lower normalized Chao1 diversity.

This CDR3 comprises 15 residues. J was trimmed by 6 bases and V by 1 base; bases with no gene match: 5. Germline-derived CDR1 and CDR2 are LGHDT and YNNKEL (reference sequence). As for this clonotype: Its cognate antigen is unknown.

Unique molecular identifiers tagged the TCR beta cDNA libraries. TCRdb used MiXCR to reprocess the PCR reads, holding one entry per CDR3 protein. The sample shows some 500,000 distinct CDR3 sequences, roughly 45% of them seen only once. The sequence was obtained from a girl between 5 and 17 years old with multiple sclerosis. The chain joins TRBV3-1 to TRBJ2-1; 8 bases match TRBD1. Source material: blood. The chain's CDR3 is CASSQAFQGANEQFF. The DNA of the CDR3 is TGTGCCAGCAGCCAAGCCTTCCAGGGGGCCAATGAGCAGTTCTTC.